What follows are 6 T cell receptor beta chains derived from one specimen sequenced in a study of human T cells and chemical hapten exposure. The time point here: pre-sensitization, week 0. Treatment denoted: therapeutic diphenylcyclopropenone sensitization with weekly scalp DPC. Via MiXCR, TCRdb re-called the RACE reads, giving one row per CDR3 protein. Of around 330,000 distinct CDR3 sequences listed, 4.5% to 7% were seen once; the top ten hold roughly 8.2%. This specimen consisted of whole blood, obtained in connection with sensitization to the hapten diphenylcyclopropenone (DPC). These receptors all stem from a woman between 18 and 29 years old with alopecia areata. Some clones in this sample may be carry-over from other donors' samples.

The chain couples TRBV14 to TRBJ2-6; 9 bases match TRBD1. Trimming at V came to 4 bases and at J to 0 bases, leaving 19 bases not matched to a gene. The CDR3 spans 22 residues. Per germline, CDR1 SGHDN and CDR2 FVKESK. CDR3 protein: CASSPRDRALHLLASGANVLTF. CDR3 DNA: TGTGCCAGCAGCCCCCGGGACAGGGCCTTACACCTTCTCGCCTCTGGGGCCAACGTCCTGACTTTC.

The chain links TRBV5-1 to TRBJ1-2, with 7 bases aligning to TRBD1. The CDR3 spans 13 residues. The V gene's germline CDR1 is SGHRS and CDR2 YFSETQ. V dropped 3 bases and J dropped 2; count of bases not matched to a gene: 1. The CDR3 nucleotides are TGCGCCAGCAGCTGGGGACAGAACTATGGCTACACCTTC. This codes for CASSWGQNYGYTF.

The table lists this clonotype with a few counts. The rearrangement links TRBV4-3 to TRBJ2-2; D gene unclear. Germline V CDR1 and CDR2: LGHNA, YSLEER. V lost 1 base, J lost 1 base, and 7 bases lay in between. The length of the CDR3 is 15 residues. CDR3 bases: TGCGCCAGCAGCCAAGTACCGAGGAACACCGGGGAGCTGTTTTTT. Amino acids: CASSQVPRNTGELFF.

This clonotype was counted between two and nine times. The V call is TRBV4-2, the J call TRBJ2-1; tentatively, D is TRBD2 (7 bases). CDR3 length: 13 residues. Trimming stripped 6 bases from V and 8 bases from J, with 14 bases between. The germline CDR1 and CDR2 sequences are LGHNA and YNFKEQ. Written as DNA, the CDR3 is TGTGCCAGCAGGAGTGGGGGGGCCGATGAGCAGTTCTTC. It codes for CASRSGGADEQFF.

This clonotype was observed at least ten times. This chain's CDR3 is CASSLETSGAYEQYF. For the CDR3, the DNA is TGTGCCAGCAGTTTAGAGACTAGCGGGGCCTACGAGCAGTACTTC. The chain recombines TRBV28 with TRBJ2-7; the match to TRBD2 covers 11 bases. The junction had 2 bases not matched to a gene; V was cut back by 2 bases and J by 2 bases. The CDR3 loop spans 15 amino acids. CDR1 is MDHEN, CDR2 SYDVKM, per germline.

J is TRBJ2-5 and V is TRBV5-1; no clear D gene. Trimming removed 0 bases at V and 2 bases at J, with 8 bases between. Germline values: CDR1 SGHRS, CDR2 YFSETQ. The CDR3 contains 14 residues. DNA of the CDR3: TGCGCCAGCAGCTTGGGACATAAACAAGAGACCCAGTACTTC. It is translated as CASSLGHKQETQYF.